The TCR beta chain under discussion was sequenced for a study of glioma-infiltrating T cells. Study-level points and caveats: Very few CDR3 sequences were shared between tissue and blood.

CDR1 and CDR2 from the germline V gene are LGHNA and YNFKEQ. V lost 1 base and J 8 bases, leaving 14 bases between the germline ends. CDR3 length equals 14 residues. This clonotype came up many times. Its specificity is unknown. Amplification of TCR alpha and beta CDR3 regions from RNA used iRepertoire nested multiplex PCR. TCRdb redid the calling of the multiplex PCR reads with MiXCR, one entry per CDR3 protein. The sample has roughly 42,000 distinct CDR3 sequences; 20% to 25% are singletons. Sequenced input: glioma tissue, nonneoplastic brain tissue, or PBMCs (not recorded which). This TCR came from a human donor with low-grade glioma or glioblastoma, undergoing nonglioma brain surgery, or in good health (not recorded which). V is TRBV4-2 and J is TRBJ1-2, with D maybe TRBD1 (5 bases). The CDR3 DNA sequence: TGTGCCAGCAGCCAAGCAGCGCAGGGTGGAGGCTACACCTTC. It yields the protein CASSQAAQGGGYTF.